A single TCR beta chain is shown here with its context. Its antigen is unknown. The sample originates from a study of T cell repertoires in cytomegalovirus infection. About the research overall: It was the public TCR beta signatures that indicated both CMV infection and matching HLA type. General study points: Carriage of CMV together with the relevant HLA was identifiable through cumulative public TCR beta family frequency. CMV-specific TCR beta clonotypes restricted by HLA-C were the ones dominating the ex vivo response.

Deletions cut 3 bases from V and 4 bases from J, with 9 bases between. Germline V gives CDR1 ENHRY, CDR2 SYGVKD. This CDR3 is 13 amino acids long. TCRdb redid the calling of the reads with MiXCR, one entry per CDR3 protein. This sample has some 440,000 distinct CDR3 sequences, with about a third found just once. The V call is TRBV10-3, the J call TRBJ1-2; maybe TRBD1 (5 bases). The source material was PBMCs. This receptor was taken from a human donor in good health (CMV status not recorded). Some clones in this sample may be carry-over from other donors' samples. The CDR3 here is CAISEIQAYGYTF. CDR3 bases: TGTGCCATCAGTGAAATACAGGCCTATGGCTACACCTTC.